This section outlines one TCR beta chain sequence together with its context. Its target is not known. This record comes from a study of beta chain features in type 1 diabetes. From germline, CDR1 is SQVTM and CDR2 ANQGSEA. Trimming cost V 1 base and J 4 bases, with 7 bases left between them. The CDR3 sequence is 12 residues long. The authors reverse transcribed all of the isolated RNA, so sequencing captured expressed TCRB transcripts. Clones were sequenced by immunoSEQ multiplex PCR, and TCRdb holds only the in-frame ones, with some missing. The data contain 450,000 or so clones, roughly an eighth of them seen just once; the ten biggest clones take up approximately 0.05%. General observations from the study: Still unanswered here is whether HLA type influences TCRB rearrangement. An over-representation of cells with high TCR expression could result from cDNA sequencing. A PCR bias possibly favoring shorter templates would apply equally to patients and controls.

The sequencing sample was made of naive CD4+ T cells from blood. V is TRBV29-1 and J is TRBJ1-2, with D possibly being TRBD1 (5 bases). This sequence originates from a woman between 18 and 29 years old in good health. CDR3 loop: CSVEGTSYGYTF. For the CDR3, the DNA is TGCAGCGTTGAAGGGACATCCTATGGCTACACCTTC.